Shown below are 8 T cell receptor beta chains from a single sample sequenced in a study of OX40 agonist ivuxolimab in advanced cancers. The table came from immunoSEQ multiplex PCR; TCRdb's copy has only in-frame clones and leaves some out. The table has about 96,000 clones, 90% seen once. Sequencing was performed on CD4+ or CD8+ T cells sorted from blood, taken in a trial of the OX40 agonist ivuxolimab. The receptor set was obtained from an adult with an advanced solid tumor such as melanoma, head and neck, liver or kidney cancer.

The chain links TRBV28 to TRBJ1-1; D is possibly TRBD1 (5 bases). The CDR3 sequence is 14 residues long. CDR1 is MDHEN, CDR2 SYDVKM, per germline. The germline V and J ends were trimmed by 7 bases and 5 bases, with 17 bases remaining between them. This CDR3 is CASKRGAGVTEAFF. CDR3 DNA sequence: TGTGCCAGCAAAAGAGGTGCGGGGGTAACTGAAGCTTTCTTT.

The chain carries TRBV6-1 and TRBJ2-7, with D tentatively TRBD1 or TRBD2 (6 bases each). Trimming removed 5 bases at V and 3 bases at J, with 11 bases between. Germline values: CDR1 MNHNS, CDR2 SASEGT. The CDR3 covers 13 residues. The CDR3 reads CASSPGGNYEQYF. CDR3 bases: TGTGCCAGCAGTCCCGGGGGCAACTACGAGCAGTACTTC.

The V and J genes are TRBV7-2 and TRBJ2-3, with TRBD2 identical over 15 bases. V was clipped by 3 bases and J by 2 bases; unmatched bases: 6. This CDR3 has 18 residues. Per germline, CDR1 SGHTA and CDR2 FQGNSA. The CDR3 reads CASSFAGTSGRTTDTQYF. The CDR3, as DNA: TGTGCCAGCAGCTTTGCTGGGACTAGCGGGAGGACCACAGATACGCAGTATTTT.

Details on this clone: Other DNA sequences within the sample encode an identical CDR3. The V gene is TRBV28, the J gene TRBJ1-5; D not resolved. V was cut by 5 bases and J by 7 bases, with 12 bases left in between. The germline gives CDR1 MDHEN, CDR2 SYDVKM. This CDR3 spans 13 amino acids. In DNA form, the CDR3 reads TGTGCCAGCAGTCAGGTGGGGTACCAGCCCCAGCATTTT. As protein: CASSQVGYQPQHF.

This CDR3 is CASSPVTSGDTQYF. CDR3 bases: TGCGCCAGCAGCCCTGTGACTAGCGGAGATACGCAGTATTTT. The V call is TRBV4-1, the J call TRBJ2-3; 9 bases map to TRBD2. J was trimmed by 5 bases and V by 4 bases; bases with no gene match: 4. Germline CDR1 reads MGHRA; CDR2 reads YSYEKL. The CDR3 extends over 14 amino acids.

This clone has just a few counts. The J gene is TRBJ1-1, the V gene TRBV7-9; no clear D. The CDR3 runs 13 residues. Germline V lookup: CDR1 SEHNR, CDR2 FQNEAQ (reference sequence). The V and J ends lost 4 bases and 1 base respectively, with 7 bases between them. CDR3 sequence: CASSSQSNTEAFF. CDR3 DNA sequence: TGTGCCAGCAGCTCGCAGTCGAACACTGAAGCTTTCTTT.

The chain uses TRBV9 and TRBJ2-3; 11 positions match TRBD2. The germline gives CDR1 SGDLS, CDR2 YYNGEE. The CDR3 is 12 amino acids. After removal of 7 bases from V and 5 bases from J, the junction contained 0 bases not matched to a gene. The CDR3 reads CASGLAGDTQYF. CDR3 nucleotides: TGTGCCAGCGGACTAGCGGGAGATACGCAGTATTTT.

The table lists this clone with a count of one. This sequence joins TRBV7-2 and TRBJ2-7; D perhaps matches TRBD2 (6 bases). V shed 1 base and J shed 5 bases, with 21 bases lying between them. The CDR3 runs to 17 residues. Germline CDR1 and CDR2: SGHTA and FQGNSA. The CDR3 is CASSLERRGIRSDEQYF. The CDR3, as DNA: TGTGCCAGCAGCTTAGAAAGGCGGGGCATAAGATCCGACGAGCAGTACTTC.